These 15 T cell receptor beta chains were sequenced from one sample in a study of molecular identifiers for immune sequencing clone quantification. Using its own MiXCR run on the PCR reads, TCRdb lists one record per CDR3 protein. Of 70,000 to 95,000 distinct CDR3 sequences in the sample, 15% to 20% were seen once. Sequenced input: naive CD8+ T cells from blood, with Jurkat cell RNA spiked in. Subset specified: FACS-sorted CD8+CD4-CCR7+CD45RA+ naive T cells. These receptor sequences come from a human donor in good health. Some libraries in this study had Jurkat cell RNA spiked in.

In this sample, this clonotype turned up many times. The chain carries TRBV29-1 and TRBJ2-5; maybe TRBD2 (5 bases). The V gene's germline CDR1 is SQVTM and CDR2 ANQGSEA. The CDR3 covers 16 residues. The germline V and J ends were trimmed by 1 base and 1 base, with 16 bases remaining between them. In DNA form, the CDR3 reads TGCAGCGTTGAAGGAGCGGCGGCGCCAGGCCAAGAGACCCAGTACTTC. Its translation is CSVEGAAAPGQETQYF.

This clonotype was counted at least ten times. This chain connects TRBV7-9 to TRBJ2-7; D gene ambiguous. The V and J ends lost 7 bases and 5 bases respectively, with 15 bases between them. Germline-derived CDR1 and CDR2 are SEHNR and FQNEAQ (reference sequence). CDR3 length: 13 amino acids. CDR3 sequence: CASTVAGEDEQYF. CDR3 DNA: TGTGCCAGCACCGTCGCCGGCGAGGACGAGCAGTACTTC.

Note on this clonotype: It may be a read error: a sequence one base away is much more abundant. The rearrangement links TRBV20-1 to TRBJ2-7; D unclear. CDR1 and CDR2 (germline): DFQATT, SNEGSKA (reference sequence). This CDR3 spans 15 amino acids. CDR3 in amino acids: CCARSERETPYEQYF. In DNA, the CDR3 is TGCTGTGCTAGATCGGAGAGAGAAACCCCCTACGAGCAGTACTTC.

This clonotype was seen many times. The genes are TRBV6-2 or TRBV6-3 and TRBJ2-7, with D possibly matching TRBD2 (5 bases). Germline CDR1 MNHEY, CDR2 SVGEGT. The V end lost 6 bases, the J end lost 2 bases, and 14 bases lay between the germline ends. This CDR3 region has 14 residues. The CDR3 protein is CASSPGVATYEQYF. DNA of the CDR3: TGTGCCAGCAGCCCCGGGGTGGCCACCTACGAGCAGTACTTC.

Regarding this clonotype: Mismatch with germline at one junction end may stem from a read error. This chain links TRBV28 with TRBJ1-1; no clear D. Germline V gene data show CDR1 as MDHEN and CDR2 as SYDVKM. This CDR3 region has 16 residues. The CDR3 DNA sequence: TGTGCCAGCAGCTTATTCACCACATCAGAGAACACTGAAGCTTTCTTT. Protein sequence: CASSLFTTSENTEAFF.

This clonotype was found many times. This chain joins TRBV5-1 and TRBJ2-7; 7 bases map to TRBD1. The CDR3 is 17 amino acids. Trimming cost V 0 bases and J 1 base; bases outside gene matches: 10. The V gene's germline CDR1 is SGHRS and CDR2 YFSETQ. The CDR3 protein is CASSLEGLAGGSYEQYF. DNA for the CDR3: TGCGCCAGCAGCTTGGAAGGGTTAGCAGGGGGTTCCTACGAGCAGTACTTC.

This clonotype was recorded at least ten times. The chain has TRBV7-9 and TRBJ2-5; a possible D gene is TRBD2 (5 bases). V shed 7 bases and J shed 4 bases, with 19 bases lying between them. CDR3 length: 15 amino acids. Germline V lookup: CDR1 SEHNR, CDR2 FQNEAQ (reference sequence). In DNA, the CDR3 is TGTGCCAGCATCGCACCGTTTCCGGCGGGAGAGACCCAGTACTTC. This translates into CASIAPFPAGETQYF.

Concerning this clonotype itself: This may come from a read error, since a much larger clone is one base off. V gene TRBV7-9 combines with J gene TRBJ2-7; D is unclear. The germline gives CDR1 SEHNR, CDR2 FQNEAQ (reference sequence). This CDR3 has 15 residues. Written as DNA, the CDR3 is TGTGTCAGCAGTGTGGCCCTCTCGCCCACCTACGAGCAGTACTTC. It codes for CVSSVALSPTYEQYF. Full variable domain (rest looked up from reference TRBV7-9 and TRBJ2-7): DTGVSQNPRHKITKRGQNVTFRCDPISEHNRLYWYRQTLGQGPEFLTYFQNEAQLEKSRLLSDRFSAERPKGSFSTLEIQRTEQGDSAMYLCVSSVALSPTYEQYFGPGTRLTVT.

This clonotype was observed many times. This sequence joins TRBV6-2 or TRBV6-3 and TRBJ2-7; 10 positions match TRBD2. Germline V gives CDR1 MNHEY, CDR2 SVGEGT. J gave up 4 bases and V 3 bases, and 9 bases lay outside the gene matches. CDR3 length: 16 residues. The CDR3 DNA reads TGTGCCAGCAGTTATTCTGAAGCGGGAGGGCCTTACGAGCAGTACTTC. It encodes CASSYSEAGGPYEQYF.

The CDR3 here is CSARDRGRASPETQYF. CDR3 DNA: TGCAGTGCTAGAGATCGAGGGAGAGCTAGCCCGGAGACCCAGTACTTC. This chain uses TRBV20-1 with TRBJ2-5; tentatively, D is TRBD2 (5 bases). Trimming shortened V by 0 bases and J by 5 bases, and 19 bases separated the two germline ends. The CDR3 runs 16 residues. CDR1 DFQATT and CDR2 SNEGSKA come from the germline V gene (reference sequence).

This chain uses TRBV28 with TRBJ1-4; no firm D call. CDR1 is MDHEN and CDR2 is SYDVKM in the germline V gene. This CDR3 spans 14 amino acids. Deletions cut 2 bases from V and 7 bases from J, with 11 bases between. The CDR3 coding sequence is TGTGCCAGCAGTTTAGGATCGGGGTGTGAAAAACTGTTTTTT. Translating gives CASSLGSGCEKLFF.

This clonotype was seen repeatedly, ten times or more. The genes are TRBV5-1 and TRBJ2-5, with a weak D call TRBD1 (6 bases). V dropped 4 bases and J dropped 0 bases, with 16 bases sitting between them. The CDR3 consists of 16 residues. The germline gives CDR1 SGHRS, CDR2 YFSETQ. CDR3 loop: CASSGPTGWYQETQYF. The CDR3 DNA reads TGCGCCAGCAGCGGACCGACAGGATGGTACCAAGAGACCCAGTACTTC.

This clonotype was recorded once. The chain couples TRBV20-1 to TRBJ2-7; 9 bases line up with TRBD2. Germline loops: CDR1 DFQATT, CDR2 SNEGSKA (reference sequence). V was clipped by 2 bases and J by 3 bases; unmatched bases: 8. The CDR3 consists of 15 residues. CDR3 DNA: TGCAGTGCTAGATCGATGTCTAGCGGGGACTACGAGCAGTACTTC. Translating gives CSARSMSSGDYEQYF.

This clonotype was observed at least ten times. The rearrangement joins TRBV24-1 to TRBJ2-1; D remains ambiguous. Trimming cost V 2 bases and J 2 bases, with 15 bases left between them. Germline assignment: CDR1 KGHDR and CDR2 SFDVKD. This CDR3 has 17 residues. This chain's CDR3 is CATSDSRTAIAYNEQFF. The DNA of the CDR3 is TGTGCCACCAGTGATTCCAGGACCGCAATAGCCTACAATGAGCAGTTCTTC.

This clonotype was counted ten times or more. The V gene is TRBV12-3 or TRBV12-4, the J gene TRBJ2-3; D assignment may be TRBD1 or TRBD2 (5 bases each). V shed 7 bases and J shed 6 bases, with 11 bases lying between them. The CDR3 consists of 12 residues. The CDR3 DNA is TGTGCCAGCAACGAGGGGTCGGATACGCAGTATTTT. Its protein is CASNEGSDTQYF.